This T cell receptor (beta chain) was recovered during a study of blood T cells in healthy people across ages. CDR3 length: 16 residues. Trimming cost V 4 bases and J 4 bases, with 14 bases left between them. In germline, CDR1 is MNHNS, CDR2 SASEGT. A second PCR, run for roughly 6 to 11 cycles, used a sample-barcoded 5' primer plus a J-beta primer mix. MiXCR, run by TCRdb on the 5' RACE reads, gives a single entry per CDR3 protein. In the table there are around 800,000 distinct CDR3 sequences, 62% of which are singletons. V and J are TRBV6-1 and TRBJ2-6; D is unclear. Specimen: blood. The origin of this receptor is a man aged 25-45 years in good health. Written as DNA, the CDR3 is TGTGCCAGCAGTGGAAGAAGGGCCGGCGGGGCCAACGTCCTGACTTTC. Residues: CASSGRRAGGANVLTF.